Below are 20 T cell receptor beta chains sequenced from a single sample in a study of cytomegalovirus exposure and HLA in healthy donors. Amplification used 60 Vbeta primers and 13 Jbeta primers. The assay was immunoSEQ multiplex PCR, and TCRdb's table has in-frame clones only and misses some. The sample consists of roughly 150,000 clones, more than 75% of them appearing once. The specimen was PBMCs. All receptors derive from a male donor in good health and CMV-seronegative.

This chain uses TRBV28 with TRBJ1-5; maybe TRBD1 (5 bases). CDR1 and CDR2 (germline): MDHEN, SYDVKM. The V and J ends lost 7 bases and 1 base respectively, with 14 bases between them. The CDR3 has 15 amino acids. CDR3 DNA sequence: TGTGCCAGCAACCCGTTGGGGGGAAGCAATCAGCCCCAGCATTTT. This gives the protein CASNPLGGSNQPQHF.

The rearrangement uses TRBV28 and TRBJ2-3; tentatively, D is TRBD1 (6 bases). Trimming took 3 bases from V and 2 from J, leaving 9 bases between them. The germline V gene encodes CDR1 MDHEN and CDR2 SYDVKM. The CDR3 has 14 amino acids. CDR3 loop: CASSFGQLTDTQYF. For the CDR3, the DNA is TGTGCCAGCAGTTTCGGACAGCTCACAGATACGCAGTATTTT.

The V and J genes are TRBV7-2 and TRBJ1-5; D perhaps matches TRBD1 (5 bases). The CDR3 has 14 amino acids. From germline, CDR1 is SGHTA and CDR2 FQGNSA. The V end lost 0 bases, the J end lost 4 bases, and 7 bases lay between the germline ends. The CDR3 reads CASSLAGRNQPQHF. The DNA for the CDR3 is TGTGCCAGCAGCTTAGCGGGGCGGAATCAGCCCCAGCATTTT.

J is TRBJ1-2 and V is TRBV7-2; TRBD1 matches 9 bases. Germline V gene data show CDR1 as SGHTA and CDR2 as FQGNSA. This CDR3 comprises 15 residues. The V segment lost 4 bases and the J segment 3 bases; nucleotides outside the gene matches: 6. The DNA for the CDR3 is TGTGCCAGCAGCTACCGGGGGACAGGGTACTATGGCTACACCTTC. Translated, it gives CASSYRGTGYYGYTF.

The chain has TRBV5-1 and TRBJ2-1, with a possible D match to TRBD1 (7 bases). V was shortened by 6 bases and J by 5 bases, with 18 bases between the two germline ends. This CDR3 comprises 15 residues. Looked up from germline, CDR1 is SGHRS and CDR2 is YFSETQ. The CDR3 bases are TGCGCCAGCACGAAGGAGGGGGCAGTGGACAATGAGCAGTTCTTC. It codes for CASTKEGAVDNEQFF.

The chain recombines TRBV5-1 with TRBJ1-4; TRBD1 matches at 8 bases. CDR1 and CDR2 from the germline V gene are SGHRS and YFSETQ. The J segment lost 2 bases and the V segment lost 2 bases, leaving 2 bases of the junction unmatched. This CDR3 contains 15 residues. The CDR3 DNA sequence: TGCGCCAGCAGCTTCACAGGGGGGACTAATGAAAAACTGTTTTTT. Its protein product is CASSFTGGTNEKLFF.

In its sample, this clone was seen a few times. The chain couples TRBV27 to TRBJ1-2, with TRBD1 identical over 7 bases. Germline CDR1 reads MNHEY; CDR2 reads SMNVEV (reference sequence). Losses at the gene ends were 0 bases for V and 7 bases for J; bases not matched to a gene: 5. The CDR3 spans 14 residues. CDR3 bases: TGTGCCAGCAGTTTATCGACAGGGACCTCTGGCTACACCTTC. Amino acid sequence: CASSLSTGTSGYTF.

The rearrangement links TRBV20-1 to TRBJ2-1; D remains ambiguous. Deletions cut 5 bases from V and 10 bases from J, with 12 bases between. Germline values: CDR1 DFQATT, CDR2 SNEGSKA (reference sequence). This CDR3 comprises 11 residues. The CDR3 region is CSAPDPREQFF. The DNA for the CDR3 is TGCAGTGCTCCCGACCCCAGGGAGCAGTTCTTC.

The chain combines TRBV27 with TRBJ2-2; 11 bases line up with TRBD2. The CDR3 is 16 residues long. Germline loops: CDR1 MNHEY, CDR2 SMNVEV (reference sequence). The V and J ends lost 5 bases and 6 bases, in that order; junction bases with no gene match: 8. The CDR3 DNA reads TGTGCCAGCAGTAATCTAGCGGGAGGTTGGTCCGGGGAGCTGTTTTTT. Amino acids: CASSNLAGGWSGELFF.

The V gene is TRBV23-1, the J gene TRBJ1-1; 12 nucleotides align to TRBD1. TRBV23-1 is assigned to the ORF class and has an uncertain function. The CDR3 contains 20 residues. J lost 3 bases, V lost 1 base, and 15 bases had no gene match. The DNA for the CDR3 is TGCGCCAGCAGTCAATTTCTCTCCCGGGACAGGGGGCGTTCGGACACTGAAGCTTTCTTT. It translates to CASSQFLSRDRGRSDTEAFF.

This clone showed up just a few times. The chain recombines TRBV4-1 with TRBJ2-3, with 7 nucleotides matching TRBD1. The germline gives CDR1 MGHRA, CDR2 YSYEKL. The V gene end was trimmed by 0 bases and the J gene end by 2 bases; junction bases not matched to a gene: 2. There are 15 residues in the CDR3. The CDR3 loop is CASSQETGITDTQYF. The CDR3, as DNA: TGCGCCAGCAGCCAAGAGACAGGGATCACAGATACGCAGTATTTT.

This chain links TRBV11-2 with TRBJ2-7, with D possibly TRBD2 on 5 matching bases. Germline assignment: CDR1 SGHAT and CDR2 FQNNGV. The V end was cut by 0 bases, the J end by 4 bases, with 10 bases between. The CDR3 covers 14 residues. The CDR3 DNA follows: TGTGCCAGCAGCTTAGACCTCGGGGTTTACGAGCAGTACTTC. Its translation is CASSLDLGVYEQYF.

The chain is built from TRBV5-1 and TRBJ2-3, with a tentative D call TRBD2 (6 bases). The CDR3 is 14 residues long. CDR1 and CDR2 from the germline V gene are SGHRS and YFSETQ. V lost 7 bases and J 2 bases, leaving 14 bases between the germline ends. CDR3 loop: CASGTGSSTDTQYF. Here the CDR3 DNA reads TGCGCCAGCGGGACCGGGAGCTCCACAGATACGCAGTATTTT.

CDR3 loop: CASSPGGLREKLFF. The DNA of the CDR3 is TGTGCCAGCAGCCCAGGGGGGTTACGAGAAAAACTGTTTTTT. The rearrangement links TRBV9 to TRBJ1-4; the match to TRBD1 covers 7 bases. Germline V gives CDR1 SGDLS, CDR2 YYNGEE. J gave up 8 bases and V 4 bases, and 8 bases lay outside the gene matches. There are 14 residues in the CDR3.

The rearrangement links TRBV7-9 to TRBJ1-3, with 7 bases identical to TRBD1. The CDR3 extends over 15 amino acids. Trimming took 1 base from V and 4 from J; bases not matched to a gene: 4. Germline values: CDR1 SEHNR, CDR2 FQNEAQ (reference sequence). The CDR3, as DNA: TGTGCCAGCAGCTTAGGTCAGGGGGACGGAAACACCATATATTTT. Translation: CASSLGQGDGNTIYF.

As concerns this clone: Other nucleotide sequences in the sample specify the same CDR3. V gene TRBV6-6 combines with J gene TRBJ2-3; D not certain. Germline CDR1 MNHNY, CDR2 SVGAGI (reference sequence). V was trimmed by 0 bases and J by 7 bases, leaving 8 bases between them. The CDR3 has 13 residues. The CDR3 nucleotides are TGTGCCAGCAGTTACTCGGAAGCGAATACGCAGTATTTT. It translates to CASSYSEANTQYF.

The rearrangement links TRBV7-9 to TRBJ2-3, with D perhaps matching TRBD2 (7 bases). Trimming took 8 bases from V and 3 from J, leaving 15 bases between them. Germline-derived CDR1 and CDR2 are SEHNR and FQNEAQ (reference sequence). CDR3 length: 14 amino acids. Here the CDR3 DNA reads TGTGCCAGCGGCGAGGGGGGGGCAACAGATACGCAGTATTTT. This sequence encodes CASGEGGATDTQYF.

Only a few counts were recorded for this clone. This sequence joins TRBV7-8 and TRBJ2-5, with D perhaps TRBD1 (5 bases). The germline V and J ends were trimmed by 5 bases and 5 bases, with 18 bases remaining between them. Per the germline V gene, CDR1 is SGHVS and CDR2 is FQNEAQ. The CDR3 runs 15 residues. CDR3 sequence (DNA): TGTGCCAGCAGCCCGTCCAGGGCCCATAGGGAGACCCAGTACTTC. It specifies CASSPSRAHRETQYF.

This rearrangement joins TRBV7-2 to TRBJ2-1, with 9 nucleotides matching TRBD2. CDR1 is SGHTA and CDR2 is FQGNSA in the germline V gene. Trimming cost V 5 bases and J 6 bases; bases outside gene matches: 5. This CDR3 is built from 14 residues. In DNA, the CDR3 is TGTGCCAGCAGCCGAGGGACTAGCCCCAATGAGCAGTTCTTC. Its translation is CASSRGTSPNEQFF.

This chain links TRBV6-5 with TRBJ1-2; D uncertain. Germline CDR1 and CDR2: MNHEY and SVGAGI. The CDR3 length is 11 residues. Between the trimmed V and J ends, which lost 8 bases and 2 bases, there was a span of 6 bases. DNA of the CDR3: TGTGCCAGCGGACTAAACTATGGCTACACCTTC. Translated, it gives CASGLNYGYTF.